This entry describes one T cell receptor beta chain. The PCR made use of 60 Vbeta and 13 Jbeta primers. Assay used: immunoSEQ multiplex PCR; TCRdb lists only in-frame clones, some missing. The repertoire holds about 160,000 clones, with more than 80% as singletons. This sample was included in a study of cytomegalovirus exposure and HLA in healthy donors. The J segment lost 0 bases and the V segment lost 5 bases, leaving 2 bases of the junction unmatched. CDR3 length equals 14 residues. In germline, CDR1 is SGHVS, CDR2 FNYEAQ. This clonotype was obtained from a woman aged 50 to 65 in good health and CMV-seronegative. Sequencing input: PBMCs. J is TRBJ1-1 and V is TRBV7-6, with 8 bases matching TRBD1. The CDR3 region is CASSRGQVNTEAFF. The CDR3 nucleotides read TGTGCCAGCAGCCGGGGACAGGTGAACACTGAAGCTTTCTTT.